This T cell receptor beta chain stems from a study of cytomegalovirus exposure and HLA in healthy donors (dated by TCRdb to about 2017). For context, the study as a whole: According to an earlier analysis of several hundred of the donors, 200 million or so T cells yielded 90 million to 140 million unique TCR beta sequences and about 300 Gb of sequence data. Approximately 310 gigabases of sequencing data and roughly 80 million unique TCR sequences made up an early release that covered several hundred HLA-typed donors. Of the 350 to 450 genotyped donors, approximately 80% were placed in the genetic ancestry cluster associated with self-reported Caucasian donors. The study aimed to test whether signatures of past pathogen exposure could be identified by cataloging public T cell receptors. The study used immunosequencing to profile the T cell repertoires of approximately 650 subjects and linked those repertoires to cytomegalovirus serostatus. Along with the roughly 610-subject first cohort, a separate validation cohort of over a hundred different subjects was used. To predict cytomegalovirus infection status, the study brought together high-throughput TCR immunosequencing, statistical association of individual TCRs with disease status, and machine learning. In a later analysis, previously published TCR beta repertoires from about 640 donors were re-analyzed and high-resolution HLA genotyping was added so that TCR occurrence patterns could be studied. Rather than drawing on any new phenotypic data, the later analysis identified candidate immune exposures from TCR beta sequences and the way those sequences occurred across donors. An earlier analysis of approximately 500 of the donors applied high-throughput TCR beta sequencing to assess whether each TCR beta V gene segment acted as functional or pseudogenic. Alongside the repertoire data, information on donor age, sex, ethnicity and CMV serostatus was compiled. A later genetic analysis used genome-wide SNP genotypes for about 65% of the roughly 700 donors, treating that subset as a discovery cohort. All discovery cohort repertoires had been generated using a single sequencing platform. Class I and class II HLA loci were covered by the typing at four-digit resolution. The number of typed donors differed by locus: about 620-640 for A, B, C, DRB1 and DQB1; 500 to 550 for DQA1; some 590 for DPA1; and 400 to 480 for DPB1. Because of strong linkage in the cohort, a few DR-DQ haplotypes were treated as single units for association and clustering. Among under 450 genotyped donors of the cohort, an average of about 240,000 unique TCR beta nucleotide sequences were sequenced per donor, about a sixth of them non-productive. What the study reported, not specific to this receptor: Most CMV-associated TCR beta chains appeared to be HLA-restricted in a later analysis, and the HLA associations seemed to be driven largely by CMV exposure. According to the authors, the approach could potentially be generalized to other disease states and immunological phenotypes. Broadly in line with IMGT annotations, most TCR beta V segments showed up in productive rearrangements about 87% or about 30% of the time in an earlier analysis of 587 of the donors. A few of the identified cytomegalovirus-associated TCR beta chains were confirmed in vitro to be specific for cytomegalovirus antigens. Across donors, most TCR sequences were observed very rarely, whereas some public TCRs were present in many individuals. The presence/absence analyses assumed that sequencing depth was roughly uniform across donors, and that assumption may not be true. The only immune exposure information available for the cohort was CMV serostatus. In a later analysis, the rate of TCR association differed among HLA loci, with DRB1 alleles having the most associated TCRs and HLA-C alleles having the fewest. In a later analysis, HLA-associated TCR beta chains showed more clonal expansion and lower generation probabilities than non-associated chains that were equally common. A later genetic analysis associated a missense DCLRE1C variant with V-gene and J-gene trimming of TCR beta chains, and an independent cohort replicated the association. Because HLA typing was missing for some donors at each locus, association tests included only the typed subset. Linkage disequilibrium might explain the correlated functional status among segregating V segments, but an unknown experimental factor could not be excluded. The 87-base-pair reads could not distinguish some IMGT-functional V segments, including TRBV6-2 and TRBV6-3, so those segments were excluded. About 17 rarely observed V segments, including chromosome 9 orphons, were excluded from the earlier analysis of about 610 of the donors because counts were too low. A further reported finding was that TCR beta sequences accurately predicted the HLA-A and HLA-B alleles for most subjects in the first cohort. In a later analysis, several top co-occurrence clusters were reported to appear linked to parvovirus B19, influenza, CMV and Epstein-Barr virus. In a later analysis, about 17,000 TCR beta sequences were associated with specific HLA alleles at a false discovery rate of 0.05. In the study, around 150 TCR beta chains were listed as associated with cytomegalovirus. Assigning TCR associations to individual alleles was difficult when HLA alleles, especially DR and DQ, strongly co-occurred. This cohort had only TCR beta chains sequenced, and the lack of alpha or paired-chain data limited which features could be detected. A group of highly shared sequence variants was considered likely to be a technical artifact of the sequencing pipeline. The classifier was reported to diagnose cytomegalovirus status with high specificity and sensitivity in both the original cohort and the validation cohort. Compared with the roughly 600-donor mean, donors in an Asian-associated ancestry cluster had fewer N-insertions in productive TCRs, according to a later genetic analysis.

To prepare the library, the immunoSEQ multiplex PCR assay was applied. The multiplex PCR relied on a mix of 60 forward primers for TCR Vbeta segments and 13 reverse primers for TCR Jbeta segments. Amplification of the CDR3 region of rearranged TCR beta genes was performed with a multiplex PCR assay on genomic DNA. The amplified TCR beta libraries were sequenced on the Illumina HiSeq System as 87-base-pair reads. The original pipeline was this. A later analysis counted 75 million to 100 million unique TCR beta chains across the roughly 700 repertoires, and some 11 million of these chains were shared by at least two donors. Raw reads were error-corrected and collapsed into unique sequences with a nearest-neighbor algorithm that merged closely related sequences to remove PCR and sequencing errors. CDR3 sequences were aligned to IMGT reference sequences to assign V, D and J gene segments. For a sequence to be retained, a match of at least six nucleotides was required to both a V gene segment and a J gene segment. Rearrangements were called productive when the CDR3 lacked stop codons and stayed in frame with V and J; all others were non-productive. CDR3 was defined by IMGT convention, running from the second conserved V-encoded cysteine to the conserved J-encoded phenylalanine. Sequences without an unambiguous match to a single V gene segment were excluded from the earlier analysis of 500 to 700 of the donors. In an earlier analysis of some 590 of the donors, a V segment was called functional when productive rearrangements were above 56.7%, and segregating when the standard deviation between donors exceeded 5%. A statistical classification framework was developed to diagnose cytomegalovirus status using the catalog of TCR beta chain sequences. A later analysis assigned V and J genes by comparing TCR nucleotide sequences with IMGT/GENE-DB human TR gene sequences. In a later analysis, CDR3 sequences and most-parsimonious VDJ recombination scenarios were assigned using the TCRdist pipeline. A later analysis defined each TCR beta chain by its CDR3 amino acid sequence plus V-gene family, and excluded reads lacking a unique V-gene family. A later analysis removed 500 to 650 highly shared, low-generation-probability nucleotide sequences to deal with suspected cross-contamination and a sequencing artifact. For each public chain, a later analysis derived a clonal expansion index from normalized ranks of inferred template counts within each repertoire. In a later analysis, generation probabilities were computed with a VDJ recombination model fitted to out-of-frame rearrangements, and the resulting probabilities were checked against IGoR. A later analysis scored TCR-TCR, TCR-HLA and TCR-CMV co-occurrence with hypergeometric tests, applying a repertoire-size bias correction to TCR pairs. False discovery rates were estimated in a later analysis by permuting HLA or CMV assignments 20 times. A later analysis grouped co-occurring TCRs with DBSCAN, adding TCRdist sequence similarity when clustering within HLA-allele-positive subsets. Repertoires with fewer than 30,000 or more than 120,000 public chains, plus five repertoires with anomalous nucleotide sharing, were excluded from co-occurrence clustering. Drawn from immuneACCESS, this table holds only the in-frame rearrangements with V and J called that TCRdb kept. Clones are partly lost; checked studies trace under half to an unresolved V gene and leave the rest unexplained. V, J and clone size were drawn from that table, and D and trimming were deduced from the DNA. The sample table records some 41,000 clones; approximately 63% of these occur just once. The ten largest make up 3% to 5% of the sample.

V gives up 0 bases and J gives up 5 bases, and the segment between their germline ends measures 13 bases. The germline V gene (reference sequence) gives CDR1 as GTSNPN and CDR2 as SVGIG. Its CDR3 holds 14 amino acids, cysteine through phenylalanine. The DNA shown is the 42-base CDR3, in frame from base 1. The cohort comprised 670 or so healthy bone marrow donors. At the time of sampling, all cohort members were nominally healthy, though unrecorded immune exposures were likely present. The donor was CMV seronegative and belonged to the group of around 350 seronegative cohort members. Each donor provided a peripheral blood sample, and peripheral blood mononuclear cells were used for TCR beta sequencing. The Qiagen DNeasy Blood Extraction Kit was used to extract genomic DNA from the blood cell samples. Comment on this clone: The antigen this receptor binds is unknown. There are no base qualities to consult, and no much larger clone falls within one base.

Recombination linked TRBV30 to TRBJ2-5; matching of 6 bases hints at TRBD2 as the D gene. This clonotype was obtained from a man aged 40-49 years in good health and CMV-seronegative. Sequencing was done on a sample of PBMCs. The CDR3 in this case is CAWSVMAGWETQYF. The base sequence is TGTGCCTGGAGTGTTATGGCGGGGTGGGAGACCCAGTACTTC. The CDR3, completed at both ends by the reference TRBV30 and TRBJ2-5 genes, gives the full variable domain SQTIHQWPATLVQPVGSPLSLECTVEGTSNPNLYWYRQAAGRGLQLLFYSVGIGQISSEVPQNLSASRPQDRQFILSSKKLLLSDSGFYLCAWSVMAGWETQYFGPGTRLLVL.